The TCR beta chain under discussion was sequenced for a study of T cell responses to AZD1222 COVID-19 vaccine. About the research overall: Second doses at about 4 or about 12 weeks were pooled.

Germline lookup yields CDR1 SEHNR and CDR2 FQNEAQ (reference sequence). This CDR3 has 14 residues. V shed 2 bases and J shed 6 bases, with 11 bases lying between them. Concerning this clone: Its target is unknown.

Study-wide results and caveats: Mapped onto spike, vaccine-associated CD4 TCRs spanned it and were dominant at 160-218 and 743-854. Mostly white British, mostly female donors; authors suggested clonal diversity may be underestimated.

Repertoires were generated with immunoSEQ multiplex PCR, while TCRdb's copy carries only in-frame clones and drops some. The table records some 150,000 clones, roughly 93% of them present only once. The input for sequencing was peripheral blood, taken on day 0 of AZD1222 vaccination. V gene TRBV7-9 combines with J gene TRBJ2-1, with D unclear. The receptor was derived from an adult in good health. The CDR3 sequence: CASSLRGDINEQFF. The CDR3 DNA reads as TGTGCCAGCAGCTTAAGAGGAGACATCAATGAGCAGTTCTTC.